The T cell receptor (beta chain) under discussion was sequenced for a study of T cell responses to AZD1222 COVID-19 vaccine. Generated by immunoSEQ multiplex PCR, the TCRdb table keeps only in-frame clones and is missing some. This table holds about 120,000 clones, 87% found once. Points from the study as a whole: Clonal diversity may have been underestimated in mostly white British donors.

A remark on this clone: No antigen is known for it.

This receptor was identified in an adult who received the AZD1222 COVID-19 vaccine. The sequenced sample was peripheral blood, obtained 28 days after the second AZD1222 dose.

The CDR3 here is CASVDIDSNQPQHF. CDR3 bases: TGTGCCAGTGTGGATATTGATAGCAATCAGCCCCAGCATTTT. The chain uses TRBV2 and TRBJ1-5; D is ambiguous. V lost 9 bases to trimming and J lost 0 bases, with 12 bases between them. The CDR3 is 14 amino acids. The V gene's germline CDR1 is SNHLY and CDR2 FYNNEI. The variable domain in full, completed from reference TRBV2 and TRBJ1-5, reads EPEVTQTPSHQVTQMGQEVILRCVPISNHLYFYWYRQILGQKVEFLVSFYNNEISEKSEIFDDQFSVERPDGSNFTLKIRSTKLEDSAMYFCASVDIDSNQPQHFGDGTRLSIL.